These T cell receptor beta chains were read from a single sample in a study of OX40 agonist ivuxolimab in advanced cancers. Generated by immunoSEQ multiplex PCR, the TCRdb table keeps only in-frame clones and is missing some. The table records around 31,000 clones, roughly 90% of them present only once. The sequencing here drew on CD4+ or CD8+ T cells sorted from blood, taken in a trial of the OX40 agonist ivuxolimab. Every receptor here comes from an adult with an advanced solid tumor such as melanoma, head and neck, liver or kidney cancer. The CDR3 runs from the conserved cysteine through the conserved F or W. D genes are given only for firm matches. Part of the rows lack a size; the others show once, few, many or a class for expanded clones.

DNA	CDR3	J	length	D	V	size
TGCGCCAGCAGCGAGACAGGGCGGGAACTGTTTTTT	CASSETGRELFF	TRBJ1-4	12	TRBD1	TRBV4-1	-
TGTGCCAGCAGCGGCCCCCAGCATACAAACAATGAGCAGTTCTTC	CASSGPQHTNNEQFF	TRBJ2-1	15	-	TRBV11-2	-
TGTGCCAGCAGCCTGCGGTCTGGAAACACCATATATTTT	CASSLRSGNTIYF	TRBJ1-3	13	-	TRBV7-9	-
TGTGCCAGTACCATGACAGTAGGGGGGCATGAAAAACTGTTTTTT	CASTMTVGGHEKLFF	TRBJ1-4	15	-	TRBV19	once
TGTGCCAGCAGTTTGTACCCGGGACTAGCGGGATTAAGCTCCTACAATGAGCAGTTCTTC	CASSLYPGLAGLSSYNEQFF	TRBJ2-1	20	TRBD2	TRBV27	-
TGCAGCGTTGAATCGGGACAGGGGGGAACGGCGGGACTCTACAATGAGCAGTTCTTC	CSVESGQGGTAGLYNEQFF	TRBJ2-1	19	TRBD1	TRBV29-1	-
TGTGCCAGCAGTGATGCCAGCGGGCCTTACAATGAGCAGTTCTTC	CASSDASGPYNEQFF	TRBJ2-1	15	-	TRBV6-1	-
TGTGCCAGCAGTGAAGGGGACACCGCCTACAATGAGCAGTTCTTC	CASSEGDTAYNEQFF	TRBJ2-1	15	-	TRBV6-4	-
TGTGCCAGCAGCGTGGGACTAAGCCTTGACTACGAGCAGTACTTC	CASSVGLSLDYEQYF	TRBJ2-7	15	TRBD2	TRBV9	-
TGTGCCAGCAGTTACTCGCCGGATTACTCCTACGAGCAGTACTTC	CASSYSPDYSYEQYF	TRBJ2-7	15	-	TRBV6-6	-
TGTGCCAGCAGTTTATTGGGGGCGCCGACTGAAGCTTTCTTT	CASSLLGAPTEAFF	TRBJ1-1	14	-	TRBV27	-
TGTGCCAGCATCCTCGAGGGTGTCGATTCACCCCTCCACTTT	CASILEGVDSPLHF	TRBJ1-6	14	-	TRBV6-5	-
TGTGCCAGCAGCCAAGTGGCCACAGGGGTTGGGTACGAGCAGTACTTC	CASSQVATGVGYEQYF	TRBJ2-7	16	TRBD1	TRBV16	-
TGTGCCAGTAGTATAGGGGCTACTTCCTACAATGAGCAGTTCTTC	CASSIGATSYNEQFF	TRBJ2-1	15	-	TRBV19	-
TGTGCCAGCAGCCTTAACCCCACTAGCGGGGGGGCCAATGAGCAGTTCTTC	CASSLNPTSGGANEQFF	TRBJ2-1	17	TRBD2	TRBV25-1	-
TGTGCCAGCAGGGGCGACAGCGCCGGGAACACTGAAGCTTTCTTT	CASRGDSAGNTEAFF	TRBJ1-1	15	-	TRBV9	-
TGTGCCACCAGCAGAGCGTGGCGGCAGGGGGTCGAGACCCAGTACTTC	CATSRAWRQGVETQYF	TRBJ2-5	16	TRBD1	TRBV15	-
TGTGCCAGCAGTCCCGGGGGGTCCCTCGAGCAGTACTTC	CASSPGGSLEQYF	TRBJ2-7	13	TRBD2	TRBV9	-
TGTGCCAGCAGCCCCGACAGGGGGGCTTGGTACGAGCAGTACTTC	CASSPDRGAWYEQYF	TRBJ2-7	15	TRBD1	TRBV6-6	-
TGTGCCAGTAGTACCCTAGCGGGGGGCGTCACCGGGGAGCTGTTTTTT	CASSTLAGGVTGELFF	TRBJ2-2	16	TRBD2	TRBV19	-
TGTGCCAGTAGTATTACTGTCGGTGAGCAGTTCTTC	CASSITVGEQFF	TRBJ2-1	12	-	TRBV19	-
TGTGCCAGCAGCCGACTCTCTGGGGCCAACGTCCTGACTTTC	CASSRLSGANVLTF	TRBJ2-6	14	-	TRBV11-2	-
TGTGCCAGCAGTCCAGGGGGCTCCTCAGATACGCAGTATTTT	CASSPGGSSDTQYF	TRBJ2-3	14	TRBD1	TRBV11-3	-
TGTGCCAGCAGTGCGGCCACAGGGAAGACTAATGAAAAACTGTTTTTT	CASSAATGKTNEKLFF	TRBJ1-4	16	-	TRBV27	-
TGCGCCAGCAGTGATCCAAGACTAGCGGGAGTCAATGAGCAGTTCTTC	CASSDPRLAGVNEQFF	TRBJ2-1	16	TRBD2	TRBV10-1	-
TGCGCCAGCAGCTTGGAGGGGGGTGACACCTACGAGCAGTACTTC	CASSLEGGDTYEQYF	TRBJ2-7	15	-	TRBV5-1	-
TGTGCCAGCAGTTTAGCCTACAATCAGCCCCAGCATTTT	CASSLAYNQPQHF	TRBJ1-5	13	-	TRBV27	-
TGTGCCAGCAGTTTGAGGGGACTGAAAGCGGTCGAGCAGTACTTC	CASSLRGLKAVEQYF	TRBJ2-7	15	-	TRBV28	-
TGTGCCAGTAGTACCTGGGGGGGACAAGAGACCCAGTACTTC	CASSTWGGQETQYF	TRBJ2-5	14	TRBD2	TRBV19	once
TGTGCCAGCAGGGGGACTACCCGTCGTGAGCAGTTCTTC	CASRGTTRREQFF	TRBJ2-1	13	TRBD2	TRBV6-1	-
TGCGCCAGCACCCCGGCGGTAGCGGGAGACGCTGAGCAGTTCTTC	CASTPAVAGDAEQFF	TRBJ2-1	15	TRBD2	TRBV4-1	-
TGTGCCAGCAGCAGGGGACTATATAGCAATCAGCCCCAGCATTTT	CASSRGLYSNQPQHF	TRBJ1-5	15	-	TRBV5-6	-
TGTGCCTGGAGTGTACTAAGGGACTATTACAATGAGCAGTTCTTC	CAWSVLRDYYNEQFF	TRBJ2-1	15	TRBD2	TRBV30	-
TGTGCCAGCAGTTTCCTACCGGGAGGGCCATACAATGAGCAGTTCTTC	CASSFLPGGPYNEQFF	TRBJ2-1	16	TRBD2	TRBV27	-
TGTGCCAGCAGTGAAGCGCTCTTTCCGGGCTCCTACGAGCAGTACTTC	CASSEALFPGSYEQYF	TRBJ2-7	16	-	TRBV2	-
TGTGCCAGCAGCAATGGGGGCCATAGCAATCAGCCCCAGCATTTT	CASSNGGHSNQPQHF	TRBJ1-5	15	-	TRBV6-6	-
TGTGCCAGCAGCCAAGACTCACAAGAGGGGGCTTTCTTT	CASSQDSQEGAFF	TRBJ1-1	13	-	TRBV5-4	-